This T cell receptor (beta chain) was sequenced in a study of cytomegalovirus exposure and HLA in healthy donors. The PCR made use of 60 Vbeta and 13 Jbeta primers. Profiled with immunoSEQ multiplex PCR; TCRdb holds only in-frame clones, not every one. The data show roughly 190,000 clones, more than 65% seen once. V lost 4 bases and J lost 6; bases outside the gene matches: 7. There are 15 residues in the CDR3. Germline assignment: CDR1 MNHEY and CDR2 SVGAGI. The sequenced sample consisted of PBMCs. This TCR was recovered from a woman under 40 in good health and CMV-seropositive. The chain links TRBV6-5 to TRBJ1-4; 8 nucleotides agree with TRBD1. CDR3 DNA sequence: TGTGCCAGCAGTTTCCAGACAGGGGTAGATGAAAAACTGTTTTTT. Protein product: CASSFQTGVDEKLFF.